The TCR beta chain described here comes from a study of cytomegalovirus exposure and HLA in healthy donors. Study-wide background: The 90 to 150 validation repertoires, a later analysis reported, used the same platform as the roughly 660 repertoires from the first cohort. General observations from the study: Most TCR sequences proved rare, with some public TCRs found in many donors.

As regards this clone: The antigen remains undetermined.

Assay used: immunoSEQ multiplex PCR; TCRdb lists only in-frame clones, some missing. The data contain about 110,000 clones, over 75% of them seen just once; the ten biggest clones take up 3% to 3.5%. The sample consisted of PBMCs. The TCR sequence derives from a woman younger than 30 in good health and CMV-seronegative.

The CDR3 reads CASSLGQGQKEKLFF. CDR3 sequence (DNA): TGCGCCAGCAGCCTCGGACAGGGACAGAAAGAAAAACTGTTTTTT. The rearrangement uses TRBV5-1 and TRBJ1-4; TRBD1 matches at 8 bases. Germline assignment: CDR1 SGHRS and CDR2 YFSETQ. The ends lost 4 bases at V and 8 bases at J; junction bases unmatched: 10. The CDR3 spans 15 residues.